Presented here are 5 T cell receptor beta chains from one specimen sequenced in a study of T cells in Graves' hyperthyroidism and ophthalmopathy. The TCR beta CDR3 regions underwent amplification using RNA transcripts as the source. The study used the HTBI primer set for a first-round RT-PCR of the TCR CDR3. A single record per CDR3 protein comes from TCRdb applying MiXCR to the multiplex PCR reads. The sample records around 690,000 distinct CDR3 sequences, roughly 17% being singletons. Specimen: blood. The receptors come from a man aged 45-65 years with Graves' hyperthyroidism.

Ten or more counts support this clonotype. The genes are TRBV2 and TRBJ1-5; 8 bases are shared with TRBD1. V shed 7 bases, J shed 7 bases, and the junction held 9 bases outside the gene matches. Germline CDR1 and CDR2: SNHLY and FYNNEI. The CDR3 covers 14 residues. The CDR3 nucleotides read TGTGCCAGCACCTTGGGACAGGAACAGCAGCCCCAGCATTTT. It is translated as CASTLGQEQQPQHF. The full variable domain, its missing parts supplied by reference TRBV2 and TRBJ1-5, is EPEVTQTPSHQVTQMGQEVILRCVPISNHLYFYWYRQILGQKVEFLVSFYNNEISEKSEIFDDQFSVERPDGSNFTLKIRSTKLEDSAMYFCASTLGQEQQPQHFGDGTRLSIL.

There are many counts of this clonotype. The CDR3 is CASTPRGRANEKLFF. Written as DNA, the CDR3 is TGTGCCAGCACCCCGAGGGGGAGAGCTAATGAAAAACTGTTTTTT. This chain joins TRBV6-1 and TRBJ1-4; a weak D match, TRBD1 (6 bases). CDR3 length: 15 amino acids. Trimming stripped 7 bases from V and 3 bases from J, with 15 bases between. Germline values: CDR1 MNHNS, CDR2 SASEGT.

CDR3 in DNA: TGTGCCAGCAGCGCGGAACAGGGGTCAGGTGAAAAACTGTTTTTT. As protein: CASSAEQGSGEKLFF. V and J are TRBV9 and TRBJ1-4; 7 bases match TRBD1. V lost 3 bases to trimming and J lost 7 bases; unmatched junction nucleotides: 9. Germline V CDR1 and CDR2: SGDLS, YYNGEE. There are 15 residues in the CDR3.

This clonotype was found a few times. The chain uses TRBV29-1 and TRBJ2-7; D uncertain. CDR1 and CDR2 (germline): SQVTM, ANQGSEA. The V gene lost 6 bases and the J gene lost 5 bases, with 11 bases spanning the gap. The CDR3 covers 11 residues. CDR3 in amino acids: CSVPLGNEQYF. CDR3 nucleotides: TGCAGCGTGCCCTTAGGGAACGAGCAGTACTTC.

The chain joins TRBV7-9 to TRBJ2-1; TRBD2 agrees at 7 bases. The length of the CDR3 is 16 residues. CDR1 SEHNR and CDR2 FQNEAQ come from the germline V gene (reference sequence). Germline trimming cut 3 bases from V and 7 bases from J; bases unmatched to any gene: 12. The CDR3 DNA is TGTGCCAGCAGCTTGCCGACTAGCTGGAAGGGAAATGAGCAGTTCTTC. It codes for CASSLPTSWKGNEQFF. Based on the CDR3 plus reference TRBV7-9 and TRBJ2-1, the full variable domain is DTGVSQNPRHKITKRGQNVTFRCDPISEHNRLYWYRQTLGQGPEFLTYFQNEAQLEKSRLLSDRFSAERPKGSFSTLEIQRTEQGDSAMYLCASSLPTSWKGNEQFFGPGTRLTVL.